The 3 T cell receptor beta chains below all came from one sample that was sequenced in a study of blood T cell repertoires in COVID-19. Repertoires were generated with immunoSEQ multiplex PCR, while TCRdb's copy carries only in-frame clones and drops some. Of about 120,000 clones listed, 80% to 90% were seen once; the top ten hold approximately 19%. The sample taken for sequencing was peripheral blood. These receptors were obtained from a human donor with acute or convalescent COVID-19. The donor label of this sample is uncertain.

The chain recombines TRBV6-5 with TRBJ1-1; no reliable D call. The CDR3 is 14 residues long. Germline CDR1 is MNHEY and CDR2 is SVGAGI. Trimming left V 0 bases short and J 9 bases short, with 14 bases between. DNA of the CDR3: TGTGCCAGCAGTTACTCGATTGGGCAGAGAAAAGCTTTCTTT. It specifies CASSYSIGQRKAFF.

V gene TRBV11-3 combines with J gene TRBJ2-1; no firm D call. This CDR3 is built from 14 residues. The germline CDR1 and CDR2 sequences are SGHNT and YENEEA. V shed 1 base and J shed 0 bases, with 4 bases lying between them. CDR3: CASSLAGSYNEQFF. In nucleotides, the CDR3 is TGTGCCAGCAGCTTAGCGGGCTCCTACAATGAGCAGTTCTTC.

The chain is built from TRBV19 and TRBJ1-1; no firm D call. There are 14 residues in the CDR3. The germline V and J ends were trimmed by 2 bases and 3 bases, with 10 bases remaining between them. In germline, CDR1 is LNHDA, CDR2 SQIVND (reference sequence). The CDR3 sequence is CASSIYGSHTEAFF. The CDR3 coding sequence is TGTGCCAGTAGTATATACGGGAGCCACACTGAAGCTTTCTTT. Looking up the rest from reference TRBV19 and TRBJ1-1 gives the full variable domain: DGGITQSPKYLFRKEGQNVTLSCEQNLNHDAMYWYRQDPGQGLRLIYYSQIVNDFQKGDIAEGYSVSREKKESFPLTVTSAQKNPTAFYLCASSIYGSHTEAFFGQGTRLTVV.